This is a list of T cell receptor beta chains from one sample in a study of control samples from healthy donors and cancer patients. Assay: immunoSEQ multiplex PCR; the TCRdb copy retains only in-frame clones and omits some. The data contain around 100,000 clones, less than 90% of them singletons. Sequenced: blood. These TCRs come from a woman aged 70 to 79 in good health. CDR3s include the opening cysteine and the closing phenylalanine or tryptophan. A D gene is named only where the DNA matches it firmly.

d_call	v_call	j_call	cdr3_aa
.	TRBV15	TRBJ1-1	CATSRDGGDTEAFF
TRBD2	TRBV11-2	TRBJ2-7	CASSLTWTSGRVSYEQYF
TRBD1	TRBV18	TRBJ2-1	CASTGQGSYNEQFF
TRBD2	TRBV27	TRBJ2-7	CASSLAGGLYEQYF
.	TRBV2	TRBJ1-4	CASEVVNEKLFF
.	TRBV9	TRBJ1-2	CASSVVPGPYGYTF
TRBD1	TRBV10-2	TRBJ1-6	CASSYRGTENSPLHF
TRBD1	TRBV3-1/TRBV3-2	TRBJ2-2	CASSQGARDRGPMGGELFF
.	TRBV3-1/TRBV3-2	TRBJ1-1	CASSQANTEAFF
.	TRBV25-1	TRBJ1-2	CASSGAGGVSGYTF
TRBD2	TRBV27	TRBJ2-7	CASSPTPHSGSIYEQYF
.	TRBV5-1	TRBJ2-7	CASSLSRGGYEQYF
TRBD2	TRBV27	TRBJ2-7	CASAPGGIGEQYF
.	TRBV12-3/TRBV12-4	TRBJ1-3	CASSLYGNTIYF
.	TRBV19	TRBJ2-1	CASIGGQGYNEQFF
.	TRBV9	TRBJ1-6	CASSAGTVNSPLHF
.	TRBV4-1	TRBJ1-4	CASSHGEKLFF
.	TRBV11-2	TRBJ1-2	CASSLDWGNYTF
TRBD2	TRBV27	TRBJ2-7	CASSPERGRSYEQYF
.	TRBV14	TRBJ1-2	CASSQQLRGGGYTF
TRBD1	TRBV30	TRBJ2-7	CAWSLGQGGRDEQYF
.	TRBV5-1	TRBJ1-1	CASSYGQSEAFF
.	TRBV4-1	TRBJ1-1	CASSRGLSDTEAFF
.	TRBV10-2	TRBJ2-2	CASSALGAGELFF
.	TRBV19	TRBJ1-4	CASTGRDEKLFF
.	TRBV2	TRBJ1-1	CASGRDTEAFF
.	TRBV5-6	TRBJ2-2	CASSSPGRNTGELFF
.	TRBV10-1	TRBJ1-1	CASSDRGTEAFF
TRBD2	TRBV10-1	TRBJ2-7	CASSAAGVVTYEQYF
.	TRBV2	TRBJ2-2	CASTLRGGAGELFF
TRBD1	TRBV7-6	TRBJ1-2	CASSWGDRENYGYTF
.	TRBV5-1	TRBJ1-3	CASSLGAPGNTIYF
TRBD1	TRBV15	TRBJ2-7	CATSNIGTEYEQYF
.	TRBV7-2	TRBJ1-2	CASSYTGLPKGYGYTF
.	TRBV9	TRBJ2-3	CASSVGTVVTDTQYF
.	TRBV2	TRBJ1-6	CASSDPPGGSSPLHF
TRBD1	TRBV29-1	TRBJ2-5	CSVEGQGIGYQETQYF